This T cell receptor beta chain was profiled in a study of control samples from healthy donors and cancer patients. Repertoires were generated with immunoSEQ multiplex PCR, while TCRdb's copy carries only in-frame clones and drops some. The sample shows 75,000 to 90,000 clones, under 90% of them seen only once. The CDR3 spans 14 residues. Germline trimming cut 5 bases from V and 7 bases from J; bases unmatched to any gene: 10. Germline-derived CDR1 and CDR2 are SGHTA and FQGNSA. What was sequenced was blood. The clonotype originates from a woman between 40 and 55 years old in good health. This sequence joins TRBV7-2 and TRBJ2-7, with 8 nucleotides matching TRBD2. Here the CDR3 DNA reads TGTGCCAGCAGCCCTTCGGGGGGGCCGGGGGAGCAGTACTTC. This codes for CASSPSGGPGEQYF.